This passage covers 10 T cell receptor beta chains from one sample sequenced in a study of blood T cell repertoires in COVID-19. Generated by immunoSEQ multiplex PCR, the TCRdb table keeps only in-frame clones and is missing some. The sample yields some 200,000 clones, 81% seen once. The sequenced material came from peripheral blood. The origin of the receptors is a woman aged 40 to 50 with COVID-19, enrolled during active disease.

This clone was detected once. The chain couples TRBV6-5 to TRBJ2-7; a weak D match, TRBD1 (5 bases). The V and J ends lost 8 bases and 2 bases respectively, with 7 bases between them. Germline V CDR1 and CDR2: MNHEY, SVGAGI. CDR3 length: 11 amino acids. CDR3: CASQTAYEQYF. CDR3 coding DNA: TGTGCCAGCCAGACAGCCTACGAGCAGTACTTC.

This clone occurred a few times. The J gene is TRBJ2-7, the V gene TRBV25-1; D is unresolved. Germline V gives CDR1 MGHDK, CDR2 SYGVNS. The CDR3 is made up of 9 amino acids. Trimming stripped 11 bases from V and 5 bases from J, with 7 bases between. CDR3 nucleotide sequence: TGTGCCCCCCGAGACGAGCAGTACGTC. Translated, it gives CAPRDEQYV.

In this sample, this clone turned up once. The chain uses TRBV7-9 and TRBJ2-3, with D possibly matching TRBD2 (6 bases). The CDR3 runs to 15 residues. Trimming left V 2 bases short and J 4 bases short, with 13 bases between. The germline V gene has CDR1 SEHNR and CDR2 FQNEAQ (reference sequence). CDR3 coding DNA: TGTGCCAGCAGCTTACTGGCGCGGGAATCAGATACGCAGTATTTT. This codes for CASSLLARESDTQYF.

The chain couples TRBV7-9 to TRBJ2-3, with TRBD2 matching over 8 bases. CDR1 and CDR2 from the germline V gene are SEHNR and FQNEAQ (reference sequence). V gave up 5 bases and J gave up 4 bases; unmatched junction bases: 11. This CDR3 comprises 16 residues. The DNA of the CDR3 is TGTGCCAGCAGCAGCCCCCCGGGACTAGTGGCAGATACGCAGTATTTT. Its protein product is CASSSPPGLVADTQYF.

A single count supports this clone. The chain carries TRBV5-4 and TRBJ2-5; 9 nucleotides match TRBD1. Trimming removed 4 bases from V and 3 bases from J; junction bases left unmatched: 4. CDR3 length equals 14 residues. CDR1 is SGHNT and CDR2 is YYREEE in the germline V gene (reference sequence). CDR3 amino acids: CASSHDRGKETQYF. CDR3 in DNA: TGTGCCAGCAGCCACGACAGGGGGAAAGAGACCCAGTACTTC.

The V call is TRBV3-1 (or the pseudogene TRBV3-2), the J call TRBJ2-4, with 16 nucleotides matching TRBD2. CDR3 length: 17 amino acids. Trimming took 8 bases from V and 8 from J; bases not matched to a gene: 12. The germline V gene has CDR1 LGHDT and CDR2 YNNKEL (reference sequence). CDR3 sequence reads: CASGLGTSGRAGDIQYF. The CDR3 DNA reads as TGTGCCAGCGGGTTGGGGACTAGCGGGAGGGCCGGGGACATTCAGTACTTC.

This chain links TRBV2 with TRBJ1-2; 10 bases match TRBD1. Germline CDR1 reads SNHLY; CDR2 reads FYNNEI. J gave up 4 bases and V 6 bases, and 2 bases lay outside the gene matches. This CDR3 has 13 amino acids. CDR3 nucleotide sequence: TGTGCCAGCAGCGGGACAGGGGCCTATGGCTACACCTTC. Translation: CASSGTGAYGYTF. Together with reference TRBV2 and TRBJ1-2, the CDR3 gives the full variable domain: EPEVTQTPSHQVTQMGQEVILRCVPISNHLYFYWYRQILGQKVEFLVSFYNNEISEKSEIFDDQFSVERPDGSNFTLKIRSTKLEDSAMYFCASSGTGAYGYTFGSGTRLTVV.

This sequence joins TRBV9 and TRBJ1-1, with D unresolved. V shed 4 bases and J shed 5 bases, with 12 bases lying between them. The CDR3 has 13 residues. CDR1 and CDR2 from the germline V gene are SGDLS and YYNGEE. CDR3 region: CASSLPGRTEAFF. CDR3 nucleotide sequence: TGTGCCAGCAGCCTGCCGGGGAGAACTGAAGCTTTCTTT.

The V call is TRBV19, the J call TRBJ2-1; 16 positions agree with TRBD2. CDR3 length: 16 residues. CDR1 and CDR2 from the germline V gene are LNHDA and SQIVND (reference sequence). The J segment lost 13 bases and the V segment lost 5 bases, leaving 11 bases of the junction unmatched. The CDR3 spells CASSPGTSGGAWGQFF. The CDR3 coding sequence is TGTGCCAGTAGTCCGGGGACTAGCGGGGGGGCCTGGGGTCAGTTCTTC.

The chain couples TRBV7-8 to TRBJ1-5, with D tentatively TRBD1 (5 bases). Germline V gives CDR1 SGHVS, CDR2 FQNEAQ. The CDR3 consists of 14 residues. Trimming shortened V by 3 bases and J by 5 bases, and 11 bases separated the two germline ends. CDR3 sequence reads: CASSFRESDQPQHF. The CDR3, as DNA: TGTGCCAGCAGCTTCAGGGAAAGCGATCAGCCCCAGCATTTT.